Listed below are T cell receptor beta chains from one sample, sequenced in a study of CD4+ T cells in melanoma. The table came from immunoSEQ multiplex PCR; TCRdb's copy has only in-frame clones and leaves some out. The sample yields about 10,000 clones, roughly 78% seen once. The sample was cells from a culture (not recorded whether cultured in vitro). These TCRs come from a human donor with melanoma. The CDR3 runs from the conserved cysteine through the conserved F or W. Fields, in order: CDR3 length, D gene, clone size, J gene, V gene, CDR3 protein, CDR3 DNA. The D gene is left open where the match is weak. Clone size appears in some rows only: once, few, many, or a class for an expanded clone.

14	NA	NA	TRBJ1-3	TRBV19	CASTDQGYPEAIYF	TGTGCCAGTACCGATCAGGGTTACCCTGAAGCCATATATTTT
13	NA	few	TRBJ2-5	TRBV7-2	CASSPPVGETQYF	TGTGCCAGCAGCCCCCCCGTGGGGGAGACCCAGTACTTC
21	TRBD2	NA	TRBJ2-1	TRBV15	CATSREDGGGPRGALYNEQFF	TGTGCCACCAGCAGAGAGGATGGGGGGGGGCCGCGGGGGGCCCTCTACAATGAGCAGTTCTTC
19	TRBD2	NA	TRBJ2-2	TRBV27	CASSLGLAGGLPNTGELFF	TGTGCCAGCAGTCTCGGACTAGCGGGGGGCCTTCCGAACACCGGGGAGCTGTTTTTT
15	NA	NA	TRBJ2-3	TRBV11-3	CASSSQGSRTDTQYF	TGTGCCAGCAGCTCCCAGGGGTCCCGCACAGATACGCAGTATTTT
16	NA	NA	TRBJ2-2	TRBV13	CASSSPRGAVSGELFF	TGTGCCAGCAGCTCCCCCCGGGGGGCCGTATCCGGGGAGCTGTTTTTT
14	NA	NA	TRBJ2-3	TRBV5-1	CASSSGGGEDTQYF	TGCGCCAGCAGCTCGGGGGGCGGGGAAGATACGCAGTATTTT
14	NA	NA	TRBJ1-4	TRBV5-4	CASSSGGKSGKLFF	TGTGCCAGCAGCTCGGGCGGAAAGTCAGGAAAACTGTTTTTT
13	NA	NA	TRBJ1-2	TRBV13	CASSLRGAGGYTF	TGTGCCAGCAGCTTAAGGGGGGCGGGCGGCTACACCTTC
16	NA	NA	TRBJ2-3	TRBV3-1/TRBV3-2	CASSLSVVASTDTQYF	TGTGCCAGCAGCCTGTCGGTGGTCGCTAGCACAGATACGCAGTATTTT
16	NA	NA	TRBJ2-1	TRBV5-1	CASSLGGGHPSAEQFF	TGCGCCAGCAGCTTGGGTGGGGGGCACCCGTCGGCTGAGCAGTTCTTC
16	NA	medium-sized	TRBJ2-3	TRBV5-1	CASSLPGTTSTDTQYF	TGCGCCAGCAGCTTACCCGGGACAACTAGCACAGATACGCAGTATTTT
14	NA	NA	TRBJ2-7	TRBV24-1	CATTSKGGNYEQYF	TGTGCCACCACTTCCAAGGGGGGCAACTACGAGCAGTACTTC
15	NA	NA	TRBJ2-6	TRBV7-3	CASSLGGTGANVLTF	TGTGCCAGCAGCTTGGGCGGAACTGGGGCCAACGTCCTGACTTTC
15	TRBD2	NA	TRBJ2-3	TRBV30	CAWSVGLAGTDTQYF	TGTGCCTGGAGTGTGGGACTAGCGGGGACAGATACGCAGTATTTT
16	TRBD1	once	TRBJ1-2	TRBV6-5	CASSYSKEGATYTYTF	TGTGCCAGCAGTTACTCGAAAGAGGGGGCCACCTATACATACACCTTC
16	NA	few	TRBJ1-1	TRBV4-1	CASSQVRGRRSTEAFF	TGCGCCAGCAGCCAAGTCCGGGGGCGGAGGAGTACTGAAGCTTTCTTT
13	TRBD1	NA	TRBJ1-2	TRBV12-3/TRBV12-4	CASSLGQGVGYTF	TGTGCCAGCAGTTTAGGACAGGGGGTTGGCTACACCTTC
13	NA	NA	TRBJ1-5	TRBV27	CASSLLGTQPQHF	TGTGCCAGCAGTTTACTGGGGACTCAGCCCCAGCATTTT
15	TRBD2	NA	TRBJ2-4	TRBV5-1	CASSLGRTSLNIQYF	TGCGCCAGCAGCTTGGGACGGACTAGTTTAAACATTCAGTACTTC
14	NA	once	TRBJ1-3	TRBV6-5	CASSAGVSGNTIYF	TGTGCCAGCAGCGCAGGCGTCTCTGGAAACACCATATATTTT
15	TRBD1	NA	TRBJ2-3	TRBV4-1	CASSHLRTGEDTQYF	TGCGCCAGCAGCCACCTCAGGACAGGGGAAGATACGCAGTATTTT
17	NA	NA	TRBJ1-2	TRBV19	CASSTRGLRLLNYGYTF	TGTGCCAGTAGTACTCGGGGCCTCCGTCTCCTTAACTATGGCTACACCTTC
15	NA	NA	TRBJ1-5	TRBV30	CAWSQSSGINQPQHF	TGTGCCTGGAGTCAATCCTCAGGTATCAATCAGCCCCAGCATTTT
13	NA	NA	TRBJ1-2	TRBV29-1	CSGVDSGGYGYTF	TGCAGCGGGGTGGACAGCGGGGGTTATGGCTACACCTTC
15	NA	NA	TRBJ1-4	TRBV5-1	CASSPNTLTNEKLFF	TGCGCCAGCAGCCCTAACACCTTAACTAATGAAAAACTGTTTTTT
15	NA	once	TRBJ1-1	TRBV6-1	CASSEAGHKNTEAFF	TGTGCCAGCAGTGAAGCCGGACACAAGAACACTGAAGCTTTCTTT
17	NA	NA	TRBJ2-5	TRBV5-4	CASRQGGPGKNQETQYF	TGTGCCAGCAGGCAGGGAGGACCGGGGAAAAACCAAGAGACCCAGTACTTC
15	NA	NA	TRBJ1-1	TRBV10-3	CAISESQDLNTEAFF	TGTGCCATCAGTGAGTCGCAAGATTTGAACACTGAAGCTTTCTTT
14	NA	NA	TRBJ1-5	TRBV6-5	CASTPGGSNQPQHF	TGTGCCAGCACCCCGGGGGGGAGCAATCAGCCCCAGCATTTT
14	NA	NA	TRBJ1-6	TRBV6-5	CASAGGVWDSPLHF	TGTGCCAGCGCCGGGGGCGTCTGGGATTCACCCCTCCACTTT
15	NA	few	TRBJ2-4	TRBV6-2/TRBV6-3	CASSPRYIAKNIQYF	TGTGCCAGCAGTCCGCGGTATATAGCCAAAAACATTCAGTACTTC
15	NA	NA	TRBJ1-5	TRBV28	CASSFQGIGNQPQHF	TGTGCCAGCAGTTTTCAGGGGATTGGGAATCAGCCCCAGCATTTT
15	NA	medium-sized	TRBJ2-1	TRBV11-3	CASSLGPTNINEQFF	TGTGCCAGCAGCCTGGGACCAACTAATATCAATGAGCAGTTCTTC
15	NA	NA	TRBJ2-1	TRBV5-1	CASSLAGGGANEQFF	TGCGCCAGCAGCTTGGCCGGAGGGGGGGCGAATGAGCAGTTCTTC
12	NA	NA	TRBJ2-2	TRBV12-5	CATARDTGELFF	TGTGCTACGGCCCGAGACACCGGGGAGCTGTTTTTT